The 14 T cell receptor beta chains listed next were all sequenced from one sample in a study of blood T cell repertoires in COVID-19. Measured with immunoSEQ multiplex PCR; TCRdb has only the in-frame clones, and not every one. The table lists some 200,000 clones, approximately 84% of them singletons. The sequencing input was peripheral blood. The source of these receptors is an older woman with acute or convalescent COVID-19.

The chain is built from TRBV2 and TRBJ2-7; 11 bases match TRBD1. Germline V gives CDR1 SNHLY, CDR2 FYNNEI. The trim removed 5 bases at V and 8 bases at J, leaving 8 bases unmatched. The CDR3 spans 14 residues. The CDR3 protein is CASSTGQGVSKQYF. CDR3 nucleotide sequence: TGTGCCAGCAGTACGGGACAGGGGGTTTCTAAGCAGTACTTC.

The CDR3 DNA reads TGTGCCAGCACCCCCCGGTTGACGGGGGGGCAAGAGACCCAGTACTTC. Encoded protein: CASTPRLTGGQETQYF. The rearrangement joins TRBV4-2 to TRBJ2-5, with 8 bases that match TRBD2. CDR3 length: 16 residues. V lost 7 bases and J lost 2; bases outside the gene matches: 12. CDR1 LGHNA and CDR2 YNFKEQ come from the germline V gene.

The CDR3 here is CASSLRPGQGKLGTF. The CDR3 region has the DNA TGTGCCAGCAGCTTACGCCCCGGACAGGGAAAGTTAGGCACCTTC. V and J are TRBV11-2 and TRBJ1-2, with 8 bases matching TRBD1. V trimming: 2 bases; J trimming: 13 bases; junction bases outside the gene matches: 15. The germline V gene has CDR1 SGHAT and CDR2 FQNNGV. This CDR3 has 15 residues.

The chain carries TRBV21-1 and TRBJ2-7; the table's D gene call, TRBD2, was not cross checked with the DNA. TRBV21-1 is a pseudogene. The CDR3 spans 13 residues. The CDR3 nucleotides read TGTGCCAGCAGCAAGAGTTCCGACTACGAGCAGTACTTC. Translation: CASSKSSDYEQYF.

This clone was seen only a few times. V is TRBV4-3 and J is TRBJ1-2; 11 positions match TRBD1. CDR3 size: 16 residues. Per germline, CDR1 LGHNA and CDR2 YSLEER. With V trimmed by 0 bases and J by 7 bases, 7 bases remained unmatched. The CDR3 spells CASSQDLTGTGGGYTF. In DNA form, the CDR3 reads TGCGCCAGCAGCCAAGATCTCACTGGGACAGGGGGTGGCTACACCTTC.

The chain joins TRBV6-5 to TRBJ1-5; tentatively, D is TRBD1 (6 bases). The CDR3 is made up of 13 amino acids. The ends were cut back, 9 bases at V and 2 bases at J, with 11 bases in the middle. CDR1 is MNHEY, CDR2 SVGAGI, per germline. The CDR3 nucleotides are TGTGCCAGAGTACAGGGTTGCAATCAGCCCCAGCATTTT. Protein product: CARVQGCNQPQHF.

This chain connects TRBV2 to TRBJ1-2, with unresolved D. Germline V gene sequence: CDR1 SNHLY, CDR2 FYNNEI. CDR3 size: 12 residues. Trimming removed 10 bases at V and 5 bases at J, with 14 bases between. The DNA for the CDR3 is TGTGCCACCCTACCATCCCGGTATGGCTACACCTTC. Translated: CATLPSRYGYTF.

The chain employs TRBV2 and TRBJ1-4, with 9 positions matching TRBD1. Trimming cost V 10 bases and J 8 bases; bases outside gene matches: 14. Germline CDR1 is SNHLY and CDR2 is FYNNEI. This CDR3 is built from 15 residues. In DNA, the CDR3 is TGTGCCACAACGACGAGACAGGGGGGCAGGGAAAAACTGTTTTTT. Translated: CATTTRQGGREKLFF.

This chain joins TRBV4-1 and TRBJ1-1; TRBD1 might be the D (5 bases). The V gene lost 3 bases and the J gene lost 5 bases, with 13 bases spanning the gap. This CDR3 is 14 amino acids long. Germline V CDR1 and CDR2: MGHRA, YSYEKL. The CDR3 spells CASSQILQETEAFF. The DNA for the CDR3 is TGCGCCAGCAGCCAGATCCTACAGGAGACTGAAGCTTTCTTT.

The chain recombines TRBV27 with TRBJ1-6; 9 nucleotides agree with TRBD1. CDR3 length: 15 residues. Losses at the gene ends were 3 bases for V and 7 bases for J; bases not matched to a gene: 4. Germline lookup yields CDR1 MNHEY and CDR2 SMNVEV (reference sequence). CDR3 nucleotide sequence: TGTGCCAGCAGTTTCCTTGGGACAGGGAATTCACCCCTCCACTTT. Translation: CASSFLGTGNSPLHF.

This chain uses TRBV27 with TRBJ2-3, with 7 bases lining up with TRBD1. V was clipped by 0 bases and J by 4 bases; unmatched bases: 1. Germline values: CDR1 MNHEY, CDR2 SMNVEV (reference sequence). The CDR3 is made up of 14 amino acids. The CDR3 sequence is CASSLSTGPDTQYF. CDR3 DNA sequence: TGTGCCAGCAGTTTATCGACAGGGCCAGATACGCAGTATTTT.

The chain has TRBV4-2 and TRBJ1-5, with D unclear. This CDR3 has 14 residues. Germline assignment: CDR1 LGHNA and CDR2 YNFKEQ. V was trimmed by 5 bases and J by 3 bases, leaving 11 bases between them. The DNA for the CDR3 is TGTGCCAGCAGCGACGAGGGTCTCAATCAGCCCCAGCATTTT. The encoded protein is CASSDEGLNQPQHF.

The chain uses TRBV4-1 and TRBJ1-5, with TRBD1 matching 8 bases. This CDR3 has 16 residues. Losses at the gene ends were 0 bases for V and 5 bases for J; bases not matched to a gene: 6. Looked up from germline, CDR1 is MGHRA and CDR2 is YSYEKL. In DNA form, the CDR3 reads TGCGCCAGCAGCCAAGATTGGGCCAGGGGGCATCAGCCCCAGCATTTT. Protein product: CASSQDWARGHQPQHF.

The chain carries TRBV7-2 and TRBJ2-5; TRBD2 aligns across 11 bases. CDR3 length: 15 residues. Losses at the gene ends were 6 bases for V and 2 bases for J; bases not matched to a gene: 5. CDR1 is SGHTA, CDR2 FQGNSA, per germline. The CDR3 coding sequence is TGTGCCAGCAGAGTTAGCGGGGGGGTACAAGAGACCCAGTACTTC. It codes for CASRVSGGVQETQYF.